Listed below are T cell receptor beta chains from one sample, sequenced in a study of T-cell reconstitution after alpha-beta-depleted transplantation in children. MiXCR, applied by TCRdb to the PCR reads, yields one record per CDR3 protein. The sample consists of fewer than 350,000 distinct CDR3 sequences, about a tenth of them appearing once. Specimen: PBMCs, collected before TCRalphabeta/CD19-depleted stem cell transplant. These receptor sequences come from a boy under two years old with acute myeloid leukemia, due to receive a stem cell transplant. Each CDR3 is given with its conserved first and last residue. D genes are given only for firm matches. Expanded clones are given a class, and other clones once, few, many or no size at all.

size	V	J	D	DNA	CDR3
many	TRBV7-9	TRBJ2-1	NA	TGTGCCAGCAGCTTAGAGGTGGGGGTGGCCTCCTACAATGAGCAGTTCTTC	CASSLEVGVASYNEQFF
many	TRBV10-3	TRBJ1-1	NA	TGTGCCATCAGTGAGTCCCCCGCGGGGAACACTGAAGCTTTCTTT	CAISESPAGNTEAFF
many	TRBV7-9	TRBJ1-1	NA	TGTGCCAGCAGCTTGCCGACAGTAAACACTGAAGCTTTCTTT	CASSLPTVNTEAFF
NA	TRBV19	TRBJ1-5	NA	TGTGCCAGTAGCAGAATTGGGGACAATCAGCCCCAGCATTTT	CASSRIGDNQPQHF
many	TRBV20-1	TRBJ1-4	NA	TGCAGTGCTAGAGATTACAGGGCAACTAATGAAAAACTGTTTTTT	CSARDYRATNEKLFF
many	TRBV7-2	TRBJ2-1	TRBD2	TGTGCCAGCAGCCGTAGCGGGAGGGGGGGTGAGCAGTTCTTC	CASSRSGRGGEQFF
few	TRBV6-5	TRBJ1-5	NA	TGTGCCAGCAATCCGACACTCGGAGGCAATCAGCCCCAGCATTTT	CASNPTLGGNQPQHF
many	TRBV12-3/TRBV12-4	TRBJ2-1	TRBD1	TGTGCCAGCAGATGGGACAGGGGTCGGAATGAGCAGTTCTTC	CASRWDRGRNEQFF
many	TRBV7-9	TRBJ2-7	NA	TGTGCCAGCAGCACACAGCTTCTTTCCTACGAGCAGTACTTC	CASSTQLLSYEQYF
few	TRBV12-3/TRBV12-4	TRBJ1-6	NA	TGTGCCAGCAGTTTGGGCGGCGGGAGTCGATCACCCCTCCACTTT	CASSLGGGSRSPLHF
many	TRBV28	TRBJ1-1	NA	TGTGCCAGCAGTCTCCCCTCTGGGGGCATTCGCATGAACACTGAAGCTTTCTTT	CASSLPSGGIRMNTEAFF
many	TRBV3-1	TRBJ2-5	NA	TGTGCCAGCAGCCAAGTTTCAGGGTACCAAGAGACCCAGTACTTC	CASSQVSGYQETQYF
NA	TRBV11-2	TRBJ2-3	TRBD2	TGTGCCAGCAGCTTAGAAAGGACTAGCGGGAGCACAGATACGCAGTATTTT	CASSLERTSGSTDTQYF
NA	TRBV12-3/TRBV12-4	TRBJ1-1	TRBD1	TGTGCCAGCTGTCCCGGGGACAGGGGGCGAGTGGGAAACACTGAAGCTTTCTTT	CASCPGDRGRVGNTEAFF
many	TRBV10-3	TRBJ2-1	TRBD2	TGTGCCATCAGCGCCCTAGCGGGGGGGTACAATGAGCAGTTCTTC	CAISALAGGYNEQFF
many	TRBV9	TRBJ2-5	TRBD1	TGTGCCAGCAGCGTGGCTGACAGGGGTAGAGAGACCCAGTACTTC	CASSVADRGRETQYF